Listed below are T cell receptor beta chains from one sample, sequenced in a study of blood T cells in healthy people across ages. Via MiXCR, TCRdb re-called the 5' RACE reads, giving one row per CDR3 protein. The table has roughly 800,000 distinct CDR3 sequences, about 62% seen once. The specimen was blood. These receptors originate from a man in his thirties or forties in good health. Both conserved end residues are part of each CDR3. The D gene is left open where the match is weak. Part of the rows lack a size; the others show once, few, many or a class for expanded clones.

DNA	CDR3	V	J	size	D	length
TGTGCCAGCAGTCCCACACTAGCGGGAGGCTTCGAGCAGTACTTC	CASSPTLAGGFEQYF	TRBV6-5	TRBJ2-7	NA	TRBD2	15
TGTGCCAGCAGCCAAGAGGGCGGGGAAGGTACAGATACGCAGTATTTT	CASSQEGGEGTDTQYF	TRBV4-2	TRBJ2-3	NA	NA	16
TGTGCCAGCAGCGTAGGAAGGGAGGGAGGCTACACCTTC	CASSVGREGGYTF	TRBV9	TRBJ1-2	few	NA	13
TGTGCCAGCAGTTACCGGCCCCTGCGGGAGCAGTACTTC	CASSYRPLREQYF	TRBV6-5	TRBJ2-7	few	NA	13
TGTGCCAGCACGGCGGGGGGCGAGCAGTACTTC	CASTAGGEQYF	TRBV6-5	TRBJ2-7	few	TRBD2	11
TGTGCCAGCAGCGGGCGCTCCAAAAACATTCAGTACTTC	CASSGRSKNIQYF	TRBV7-2	TRBJ2-4	NA	NA	13
TGTGCCAGCAGAAGTCCCTGGGCTGGGGCCAACGTCCTGACTTTC	CASRSPWAGANVLTF	TRBV28	TRBJ2-6	NA	NA	15
TGTGCCAGCAGTTCACCCCGCCTAGGCAGGATAAACTATGGCTACACCTTC	CASSSPRLGRINYGYTF	TRBV6-6	TRBJ1-2	NA	NA	17
TGTGCCACCCAACCGGGGGGCTCCCGGTGGGCTTTCTTT	CATQPGGSRWAFF	TRBV6-6	TRBJ1-1	NA	NA	13
TGTGCCAGCAACCCAACGACCGAGGGTAGACAATCACCCCTCCACTTT	CASNPTTEGRQSPLHF	TRBV6-5	TRBJ1-6	few	NA	16